This T cell receptor (beta chain) was documented in a study of beta chain features in type 1 diabetes (dated by TCRdb to 2016 to 2019). For context, the study as a whole: Patients and healthy donors did not differ in mean age, gender distribution, total cell number or subset yield. A total of roughly 100 million sorted cells were examined across all samples, and a strong correlation was observed between cell number per subset and RNA yield. In the study, TCRB repertoires of sorted circulating CD4+ T cell subsets from recently diagnosed type 1 diabetes patients were compared with those of matched healthy donors. Regulatory and stem cell-like memory subsets were obtained from only 8 patients and about 8 healthy donors, while naive and central memory subsets were obtained from all 30 or so donors.

The V end gives up 10 bases and the J end 12 bases, leaving 9 bases in the junction not matched to a gene. CDR1 LNHDA and CDR2 SQIVND are derived from the germline V gene (reference sequence). Inclusive of the bounding cysteine and phenylalanine, the CDR3 is 13 residues long. Only the CDR3 part of the read is kept: 39 bases, read in frame from the first base. Broad study findings and their caveats: HLA sub-analyses involved small numbers of individuals, so any influence of HLA type on TCRB rearrangement remained unresolved. Because cDNA was sequenced instead of genomic DNA, highly expressing activated cells could be over-represented, though the groups showed no difference in activation or CD3 levels. In all four CD4+ subsets, TCRB CDR3 length was moderately but significantly shorter in type 1 diabetes patients. Naive, central memory and regulatory TCRB repertoires appeared to be more alike among patients than among healthy donors. Shorter templates might have been favored by PCR, but patient and control samples were amplified and corrected together, so both groups would have been affected equally by any skew. At VDJ recombination sites, type 1 diabetes patients had fewer insertions and more deleted nucleotides, which implies abnormalities in thymic rearrangement.

The High Capacity cDNA Reverse Transcription Kit was used to reverse transcribe all of the isolated RNA, meaning that expressed TCRB transcripts were what got sequenced. Deep immunoSEQ sequencing was applied to naive, central memory and regulatory T cell samples, giving an average of roughly 3.5 million total reads per sample. Sorted cells were lysed in RLT buffer and RNA was extracted with DNase-treated RNeasy Micro or Mini kits, depending on cell number. To prevent cross-contamination, each cell subset was processed individually, whereas patient and healthy donor samples were processed jointly. TCRB sequences were amplified from cDNA with the immunoSEQ multiplex PCR, producing 87-bp fragments spanning the CDR3 region. The amplicons were sequenced using the Illumina HiSeq platform. Processing in the source paper ran as follows. PCR bias was corrected computationally using synthetic template baselines, and reads within Hamming distance 2 were collapsed, with unmergeable singletons discarded. Reads were aligned to IMGT to assign V, D and J genes, CDR3 length, and insertions or deletions at six rearrangement sites. Within each subset, clonotype counts were normalized to the number of sorted cells before true diversity and Gini coefficients were calculated with the tcR R package. The overlap coefficient, calculated on TCRB nucleotide sequences, was used to measure repertoire sharing. TCRdb took over this immuneACCESS table, retaining in-frame rearrangements with V and J assigned. Such tables are incomplete; in checked studies, under half of the missing clones stem from an unresolved V gene, and the remainder is unexplained. V and J calls and clone size are copied from that table; D and trimming were computed from the DNA. Within this sample are roughly 140,000 clones, with less than 9% of them counted one time only. The ten largest clones take up about 1.5% of the sample.

From each donor, a single peripheral blood sample of around 120 mL on average was drawn into heparinised tubes. A BD FACSAria II and a panel including CD45RO, CCR7, CD25, CD127, CD95 and CD27 were used to sort naive, central memory, regulatory and stem cell-like memory CD4+ T cells. Purity was above 95% for every sorted population. PBMCs were isolated right away by Lymphoprep density gradient centrifugation and were stained directly, without culture. To minimize batch effects, samples were stained and sorted in pairs, one healthy donor with one patient per experiment. To note about this clone: Its antigen is currently not known. Within one base of it there is no much larger clone, and no base qualities were kept.

The chain uses TRBV19 and TRBJ2-1; TRBD2 matches 13 bases in the middle. Material for sequencing was central memory CD4+ T cells from blood. This receptor was taken from a woman under 40 in good health. The sequenced DNA is TGTGCCACCGAACTAGCGGGAGGGTTAATGCAGTTCTTC. Translated, this gives CATELAGGLMQFF.